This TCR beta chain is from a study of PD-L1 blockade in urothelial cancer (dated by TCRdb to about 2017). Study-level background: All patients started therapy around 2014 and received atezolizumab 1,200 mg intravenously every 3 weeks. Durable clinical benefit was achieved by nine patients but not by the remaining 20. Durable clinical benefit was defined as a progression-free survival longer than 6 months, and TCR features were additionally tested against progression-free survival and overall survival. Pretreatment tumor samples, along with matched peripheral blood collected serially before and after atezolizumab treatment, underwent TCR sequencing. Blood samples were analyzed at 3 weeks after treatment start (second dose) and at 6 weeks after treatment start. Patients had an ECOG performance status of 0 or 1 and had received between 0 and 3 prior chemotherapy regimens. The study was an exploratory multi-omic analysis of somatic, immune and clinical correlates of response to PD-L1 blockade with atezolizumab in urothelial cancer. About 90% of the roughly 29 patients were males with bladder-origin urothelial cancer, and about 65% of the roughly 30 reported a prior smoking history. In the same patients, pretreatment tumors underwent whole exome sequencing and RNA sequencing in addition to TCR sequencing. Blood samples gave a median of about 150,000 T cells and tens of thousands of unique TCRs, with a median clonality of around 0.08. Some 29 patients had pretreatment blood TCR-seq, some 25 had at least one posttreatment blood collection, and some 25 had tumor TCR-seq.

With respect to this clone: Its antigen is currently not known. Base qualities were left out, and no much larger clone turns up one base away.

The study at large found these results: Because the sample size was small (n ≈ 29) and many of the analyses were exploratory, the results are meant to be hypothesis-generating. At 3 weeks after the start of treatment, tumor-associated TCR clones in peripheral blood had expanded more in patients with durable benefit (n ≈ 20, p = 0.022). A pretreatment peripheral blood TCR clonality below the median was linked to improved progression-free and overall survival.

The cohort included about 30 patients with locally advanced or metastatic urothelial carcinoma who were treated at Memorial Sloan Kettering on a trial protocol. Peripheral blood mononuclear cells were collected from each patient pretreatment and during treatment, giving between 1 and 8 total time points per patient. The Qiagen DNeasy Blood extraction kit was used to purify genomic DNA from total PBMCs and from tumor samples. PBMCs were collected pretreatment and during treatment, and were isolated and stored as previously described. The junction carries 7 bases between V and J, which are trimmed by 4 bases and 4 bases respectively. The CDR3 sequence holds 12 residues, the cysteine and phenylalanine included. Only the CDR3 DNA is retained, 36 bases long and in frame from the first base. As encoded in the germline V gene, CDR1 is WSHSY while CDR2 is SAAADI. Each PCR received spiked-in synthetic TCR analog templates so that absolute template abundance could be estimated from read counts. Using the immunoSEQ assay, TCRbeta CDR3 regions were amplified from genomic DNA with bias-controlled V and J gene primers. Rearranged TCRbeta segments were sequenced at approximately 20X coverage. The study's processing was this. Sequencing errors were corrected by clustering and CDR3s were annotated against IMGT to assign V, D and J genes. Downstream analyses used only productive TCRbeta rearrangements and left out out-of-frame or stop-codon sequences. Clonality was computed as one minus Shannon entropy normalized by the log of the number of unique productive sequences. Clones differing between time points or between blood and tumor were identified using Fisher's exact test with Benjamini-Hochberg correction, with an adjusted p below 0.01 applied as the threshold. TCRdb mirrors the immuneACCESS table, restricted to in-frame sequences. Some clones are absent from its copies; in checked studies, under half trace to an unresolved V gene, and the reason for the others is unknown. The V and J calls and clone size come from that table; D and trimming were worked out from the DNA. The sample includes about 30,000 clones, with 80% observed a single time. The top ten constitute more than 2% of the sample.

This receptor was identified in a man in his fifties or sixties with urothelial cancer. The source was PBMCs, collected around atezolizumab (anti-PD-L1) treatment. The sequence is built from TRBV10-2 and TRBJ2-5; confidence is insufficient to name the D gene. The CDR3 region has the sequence CASSVRRETQYF. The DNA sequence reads TGCGCCAGCAGTGTGAGGAGAGAGACCCAGTACTTC.